One and the same sample provided the 21 T cell receptor beta chains below, sequenced in a study of T cell repertoires in cytomegalovirus infection (dated by TCRdb to between 2018 and 2021). These receptors are not linked to any known antigen. For sequencing, an Illumina HiSeq 1500 was employed. TCRdb applied fastp at Q25 and MiXCR to the public reads, then kept only in-frame beta chains. Duplicate CDR3 protein sequences are folded into a single record with the most common DNA and genes. Present in this sample are 360,000 or so distinct CDR3 sequences, about 35% of which were seen just once. The ten largest clones add up to about 14% of the sample. The treatment or condition label on this specimen signifies: in vitro stimulation with specific CMV peptide epitopes to enrich CMV-specific T cells. Sequencing was performed on cultured PBMCs, taken from culture after CMV antigen stimulation. These receptor sequences come from a human donor in good health (CMV status not recorded). Some clones in this sample may be carry-over from other donors' samples.

The chain combines TRBV19 with TRBJ2-3; 9 nucleotides line up with TRBD2. From germline, CDR1 is LNHDA and CDR2 SQIVND (reference sequence). With V trimmed by 7 bases and J by 4 bases, 3 bases remained unmatched. This CDR3 comprises 13 residues. The CDR3 region has the DNA TGTGCCAGTATTGCTAGCGGGGCAGATACGCAGTATTTT. Translation gives CASIASGADTQYF.

The chain has TRBV28 and TRBJ2-7; no definite D call. Per the germline V gene, CDR1 is MDHEN and CDR2 is SYDVKM. With 3 bases removed from V and 1 base from J, the gap between germline ends came to 10 bases. The CDR3 sequence is 14 residues long. The CDR3 is CASSFLTESYEQYF. CDR3 DNA sequence: TGTGCCAGCAGTTTCTTGACCGAGTCCTACGAGCAGTACTTC. The entire variable domain, with the rest obtained from reference TRBV28 and TRBJ2-7, is as follows: DVKVTQSSRYLVKRTGEKVFLECVQDMDHENMFWYRQDPGLGLRLIYFSYDVKMKEKGDIPEGYSVSREKKERFSLILESASTNQTSMYLCASSFLTESYEQYFGPGTRLTVT.

This clonotype was observed a handful of times. The DNA for the CDR3 is TGTGCCAGCAGCACCGACGCCTACCGCACAGATACGCAGTATTTT. Translation gives CASSTDAYRTDTQYF. V gene TRBV7-2 combines with J gene TRBJ2-3, with D unclear. Trimming removed 5 bases at V and 1 base at J, with 13 bases between. Germline V gene lookup returns CDR1 SGHTA and CDR2 FQGNSA. The length of the CDR3 is 15 residues.

As to this clonotype: At one of its ends the junction is not consistent with the germline gene, which may arise from a read error. The J gene is TRBJ1-5, the V gene TRBV7-2; D remains ambiguous. CDR1 and CDR2 from the germline V gene are SGHTA and FQGNSA. CDR3 length: 13 residues. CDR3 in DNA: TGTGCCAGCAGGTTAGAAAGCAATCAGCCCCAGCATTTT. It specifies CASRLESNQPQHF.

This clonotype was observed a few times. The V gene is TRBV7-9, the J gene TRBJ1-2, with D possibly TRBD1 on 5 matching bases. The germline V gene has CDR1 SEHNR and CDR2 FQNEAQ (reference sequence). The ends were cut back, 4 bases at V and 5 bases at J, with 17 bases in the middle. The CDR3 contains 15 residues. The CDR3 DNA follows: TGTGCCAGCAGCTCAACGGCCGGGTGGGGGTATGGCTACACCTTC. Translation gives CASSSTAGWGYGYTF. Looking up the rest from reference TRBV7-9 and TRBJ1-2 gives the full variable domain: DTGVSQNPRHKITKRGQNVTFRCDPISEHNRLYWYRQTLGQGPEFLTYFQNEAQLEKSRLLSDRFSAERPKGSFSTLEIQRTEQGDSAMYLCASSSTAGWGYGYTFGSGTRLTVV.

This clonotype was observed at least ten times. V usage is TRBV7-2 and J usage is TRBJ2-3; D call uncertain. This CDR3 comprises 14 residues. The V gene lost 2 bases and the J gene lost 2 bases, with 8 bases spanning the gap. Germline V gives CDR1 SGHTA, CDR2 FQGNSA. CDR3 DNA sequence: TGTGCCAGCAGCTTACTCGGGCTCACAGATACGCAGTATTTT. It encodes CASSLLGLTDTQYF.

The rearrangement joins TRBV19 to TRBJ1-5, with D perhaps TRBD1 (5 bases). Trimming removed 3 bases at V and 5 bases at J, with 11 bases between. Germline loops: CDR1 LNHDA, CDR2 SQIVND (reference sequence). The CDR3 extends over 14 amino acids. The CDR3 spells CASSMVGAYQPQHF. The CDR3 DNA reads as TGTGCCAGTAGTATGGTTGGGGCCTATCAGCCCCAGCATTTT.

The chain combines TRBV10-3 with TRBJ2-3; TRBD2 aligns across 9 bases. V shed 2 bases and J 2 bases; nucleotides not matched to a gene: 5. The CDR3 runs 16 residues. The germline V gene has CDR1 ENHRY and CDR2 SYGVKD. The CDR3 protein is CAISEGTSRFTDTQYF. The CDR3 DNA is TGTGCCATCAGTGAGGGGACTAGCAGATTCACAGATACGCAGTATTTT.

This clonotype has only a few counts. The chain recombines TRBV7-2 with TRBJ2-1; 10 positions match TRBD2. Losses at the gene ends were 8 bases for V and 7 bases for J; bases not matched to a gene: 5. The CDR3 runs 13 residues. CDR1 is SGHTA, CDR2 FQGNSA, per germline. This CDR3 reads CASGTSGMNEQFF. The CDR3 coding sequence is TGTGCCAGCGGAACTAGCGGGATGAATGAGCAGTTCTTC.

The chain couples TRBV20-1 to TRBJ2-7, with D tentatively TRBD2 (6 bases). Trimming left V 1 base short and J 2 bases short, with 12 bases between. This CDR3 has 14 residues. Per germline, CDR1 DFQATT and CDR2 SNEGSKA (reference sequence). The CDR3 bases are TGCAGTGCTAGAGTTGGGGGGAGCGCCTACGAGCAGTACTTC. Its protein product is CSARVGGSAYEQYF.

V usage is TRBV28 and J usage is TRBJ1-1, with D maybe TRBD1 (5 bases). Germline V gene data show CDR1 as MDHEN and CDR2 as SYDVKM. Trimming cost V 2 bases and J 7 bases, with 11 bases left between them. The CDR3 loop spans 13 amino acids. The CDR3 is CASSLGTWGEAFF. The CDR3 DNA reads as TGTGCCAGCAGTTTAGGGACGTGGGGTGAAGCTTTCTTT.

There are many counts of this clonotype. V is TRBV7-2 and J is TRBJ1-2; D ambiguous. Looked up from germline, CDR1 is SGHTA and CDR2 is FQGNSA. Trimming took off 0 bases at V and 4 bases at J, with 15 bases between the two ends. The CDR3 is made up of 16 amino acids. CDR3 region: CASSLAGVSAGYGYTF. The CDR3 DNA reads TGTGCCAGCAGCTTAGCCGGAGTGTCGGCAGGCTATGGCTACACCTTC.

This clonotype was observed a handful of times. The chain recombines TRBV7-9 with TRBJ1-1, with D perhaps TRBD1 (6 bases). Trimming pared 6 bases from V and 0 bases from J, leaving 17 bases between. Germline V gene lookup returns CDR1 SEHNR and CDR2 FQNEAQ (reference sequence). CDR3 length: 16 residues. The CDR3 region has the DNA TGTGCCAGCAGACCAGGGAGTAGGGGGTTGAACACTGAAGCTTTCTTT. This translates into CASRPGSRGLNTEAFF.

There are a few counts of this clonotype. V usage is TRBV6-1 and J usage is TRBJ2-1, with 11 bases aligning to TRBD2. The junction had 18 bases not matched to a gene; V was cut back by 7 bases and J by 4 bases. This CDR3 spans 19 amino acids. From germline, CDR1 is MNHNS and CDR2 SASEGT. CDR3 amino acids: CASIPRRASGRIGYNEQFF. In DNA, the CDR3 is TGTGCCAGCATCCCACGGCGGGCTAGCGGGAGGATTGGGTACAATGAGCAGTTCTTC.

This clonotype was seen a few times. The chain has TRBV12-3 or TRBV12-4 and TRBJ1-1, with D perhaps TRBD1 (5 bases). V lost 4 bases and J 8 bases, leaving 11 bases between the germline ends. This CDR3 has 12 amino acids. The CDR3 is CASSSARQEAFF. In DNA form, the CDR3 reads TGTGCCAGCAGTTCCGCCAGACAGGAAGCTTTCTTT.

This chain joins TRBV5-4 and TRBJ2-3, with a weak D call TRBD1 (5 bases). The CDR3 runs to 16 residues. Trimming took off 4 bases at V and 4 bases at J, with 19 bases between the two ends. Per germline, CDR1 SGHNT and CDR2 YYREEE (reference sequence). The CDR3 nucleotides are TGTGCCAGCAGCCGCCCTCCGACACAGGATCCAGATACGCAGTATTTT. As protein: CASSRPPTQDPDTQYF.

The chain couples TRBV20-1 to TRBJ2-7, with D hard to call. V gave up 2 bases and J gave up 3 bases, with 14 bases separating them. This CDR3 has 14 amino acids. The germline gives CDR1 DFQATT, CDR2 SNEGSKA (reference sequence). CDR3 nucleotides: TGCAGTGCTAGACAGATCCCCAGAGGCTACGAGCAGTACTTC. Translated, it gives CSARQIPRGYEQYF.

A single count supports this clonotype. V usage is TRBV2 and J usage is TRBJ2-1; D is undetermined. Deletions cut 10 bases from V and 4 bases from J, with 8 bases between. The CDR3 spans 11 residues. Germline V gene data show CDR1 as SNHLY and CDR2 as FYNNEI. The CDR3 region is CANTRYNEQFF. The CDR3 DNA follows: TGTGCCAACACACGGTACAATGAGCAGTTCTTC. The variable domain in full, with the rest retrieved from reference TRBV2 and TRBJ2-1, is EPEVTQTPSHQVTQMGQEVILRCVPISNHLYFYWYRQILGQKVEFLVSFYNNEISEKSEIFDDQFSVERPDGSNFTLKIRSTKLEDSAMYFCANTRYNEQFFGPGTRLTVL.

This clonotype has more than one count but fewer than ten. CDR3 in amino acids: CASSQGRGTKNIQYF. CDR3 nucleotide sequence: TGCGCCAGCAGCCAGGGGAGGGGAACCAAAAACATTCAGTACTTC. J is TRBJ2-4 and V is TRBV4-1; TRBD2 aligns across 7 bases. CDR1 and CDR2 from the germline V gene are MGHRA and YSYEKL. This CDR3 is 15 amino acids long. V gave up 3 bases and J gave up 2 bases; unmatched junction bases: 4.

This clonotype was found a few times. The chain couples TRBV7-2 to TRBJ2-5; D ambiguous. The CDR3 runs 15 residues. Germline CDR1 SGHTA, CDR2 FQGNSA. V lost 2 bases to trimming and J lost 2 bases, with 12 bases between them. CDR3: CASSLRSGQQETQYF. CDR3 sequence (DNA): TGTGCCAGCAGCTTACGGTCAGGCCAGCAAGAGACCCAGTACTTC.

V is TRBV20-1 and J is TRBJ2-3; D is unresolved. CDR1 is DFQATT and CDR2 is SNEGSKA in the germline V gene (reference sequence). This CDR3 region has 9 residues. V was pared by 5 bases and J by 4 bases, with 1 base between. CDR3: CSASDTQYF. The CDR3 nucleotides read TGCAGTGCTTCAGATACGCAGTATTTT.